One sample yielded the 2 T cell receptor beta chains listed below, sequenced in a study of blood T cell repertoires in COVID-19. The assay was immunoSEQ multiplex PCR, and TCRdb's table has in-frame clones only and misses some. The profile shows 80,000 or so clones, approximately 84% of them singletons. Material: peripheral blood. These receptor sequences come from a man aged 60 to 75 with COVID-19, enrolled during active disease.

This clone was recorded once. V is TRBV7-3 and J is TRBJ2-1, with 8 positions matching TRBD2. The CDR3 consists of 15 residues. The V gene end was trimmed by 1 base and the J gene end by 7 bases; junction bases not matched to a gene: 6. CDR1 is SGHTA and CDR2 is FQGTGA in the germline V gene. The CDR3 reads CASSLSGGTENEQFF. CDR3 DNA: TGTGCCAGCAGCTTAAGCGGGGGGACCGAAAATGAGCAGTTCTTC.

V and J are TRBV12-5 and TRBJ2-5; maybe TRBD2 (6 bases). There are 16 residues in the CDR3. Per germline, CDR1 LGHNT and CDR2 FRNRAP. V lost 4 bases, J lost 1 base, and 16 bases lay in between. CDR3 nucleotides: TGTGCTAGTGGTTCCCAGCAAGTAGCGGTCCAAGAGACCCAGTACTTC. It specifies CASGSQQVAVQETQYF.